These T cell receptor beta chains were read from a single sample in a study of T cells of healthy individuals. TCRdb processed the 5' RACE reads anew with MiXCR; each CDR3 protein has one entry. The profile shows fewer than 70,000 distinct CDR3 sequences, over 12% of them singletons. The receptors stem from a human donor in good health. The CDR3 runs from the conserved cysteine through the conserved F or W. D genes are given only for firm matches. Size is stated for part of the rows, as once, few or many counts, or as a class when the clone is expanded.

TRBV29-1	TRBJ2-7	-	many	CSVVPWGRGREQYF	TGCAGCGTCGTACCTTGGGGCAGGGGCCGCGAGCAGTACTTC
TRBV20-1	TRBJ2-7	-	few	CSASGSLYEQYF	TGCAGTGCTAGCGGGAGTCTATACGAGCAGTACTTC
TRBV24-1	TRBJ2-7	TRBD1	-	CATSDSPRTGSYEQYF	TGTGCCACCAGTGATTCCCCCCGGACAGGGTCCTACGAGCAGTACTTC
TRBV9	TRBJ2-7	-	-	CASSVGTGAREQYF	TGTGCCAGCAGCGTGGGGACTGGGGCTCGGGAGCAGTACTTC
TRBV7-9	TRBJ2-3	TRBD1	-	CASSLGTGLTDTQYF	TGTGCCAGCAGCTTAGGGACAGGGCTCACAGATACGCAGTATTTT
TRBV7-2	TRBJ2-7	TRBD2	few	CASSSGLARGYEQYF	TGTGCCAGCAGCTCCGGACTAGCGAGGGGCTACGAGCAGTACTTC
TRBV4-2	TRBJ2-7	TRBD1	-	CASSQEGTGVIGGPYEQYF	TGTGCCAGCAGCCAAGAGGGGACAGGGGTTATTGGAGGGCCTTACGAGCAGTACTTC
TRBV9	TRBJ1-2	-	-	CASSPWGEGSYGYTF	TGTGCCAGCAGCCCCTGGGGAGAAGGGTCTTATGGCTACACCTTC
TRBV21-1	TRBJ2-1	-	-	CASSKVYENEQFF	TGTGCCAGCAGCAAAGTTTACGAAAATGAGCAGTTCTTC
TRBV5-1	TRBJ2-1	-	-	CASSLGQANEQFF	TGCGCCAGCAGCTTGGGACAGGCCAATGAGCAGTTCTTC